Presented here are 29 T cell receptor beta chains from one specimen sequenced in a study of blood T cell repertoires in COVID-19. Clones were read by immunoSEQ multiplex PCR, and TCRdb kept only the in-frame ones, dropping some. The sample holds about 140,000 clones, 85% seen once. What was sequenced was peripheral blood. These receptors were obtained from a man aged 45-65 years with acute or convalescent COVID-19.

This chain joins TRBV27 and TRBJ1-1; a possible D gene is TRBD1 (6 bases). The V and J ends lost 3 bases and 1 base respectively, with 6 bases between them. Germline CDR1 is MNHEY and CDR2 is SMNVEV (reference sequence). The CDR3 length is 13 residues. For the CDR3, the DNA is TGTGCCAGCAGTTTGGACAGGAACACTGAAGCTTTCTTT. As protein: CASSLDRNTEAFF.

In nucleotides, the CDR3 is TGTGCCAGCTCACAACTAGATCCAGAGACCCAGTACTTC. It specifies CASSQLDPETQYF. V is TRBV18 and J is TRBJ2-5, with D perhaps TRBD2 (5 bases). Germline V gene data show CDR1 as KGHSH and CDR2 as LQKENI. The CDR3 is 13 amino acids. V gave up 4 bases and J gave up 4 bases, with 10 bases separating them.

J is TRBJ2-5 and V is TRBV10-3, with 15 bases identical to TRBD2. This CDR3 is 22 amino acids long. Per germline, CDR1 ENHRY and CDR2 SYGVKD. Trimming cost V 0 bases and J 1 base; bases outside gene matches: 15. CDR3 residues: CAISESGYGTSGGPASQETQYF. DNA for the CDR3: TGTGCCATCAGTGAGTCGGGGTATGGGACTAGCGGGGGGCCCGCCTCCCAAGAGACCCAGTACTTC.

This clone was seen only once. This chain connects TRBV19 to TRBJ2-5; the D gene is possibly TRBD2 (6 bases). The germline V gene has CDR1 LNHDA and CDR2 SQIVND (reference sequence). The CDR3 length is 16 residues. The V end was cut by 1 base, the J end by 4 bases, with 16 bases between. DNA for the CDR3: TGTGCCAGTAGTATAGCGTTATCGACTAGTTTAGAGACCCAGTACTTC. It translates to CASSIALSTSLETQYF.

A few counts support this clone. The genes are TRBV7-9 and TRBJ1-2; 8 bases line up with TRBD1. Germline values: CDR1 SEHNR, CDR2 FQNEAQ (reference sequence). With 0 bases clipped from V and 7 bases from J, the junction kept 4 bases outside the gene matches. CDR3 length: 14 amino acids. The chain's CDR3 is CASSLASGGAGYTF. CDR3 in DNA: TGTGCCAGCAGCTTAGCGTCAGGGGGCGCTGGCTACACCTTC.

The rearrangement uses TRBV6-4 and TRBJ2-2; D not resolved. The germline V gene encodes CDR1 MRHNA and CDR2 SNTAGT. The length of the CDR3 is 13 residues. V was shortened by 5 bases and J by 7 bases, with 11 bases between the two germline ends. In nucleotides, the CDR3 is TGTGCCAGCAGTTATATCCTCGGCGGGGAGCTGTTTTTT. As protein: CASSYILGGELFF.

DNA for the CDR3: TGTGCCAGCGGCCCCCCGGGGATGGAGGAGACCCAGTACTTC. Translating it yields CASGPPGMEETQYF. The J gene is TRBJ2-5, the V gene TRBV6-5; a possible D gene is TRBD2 (5 bases). CDR1 is MNHEY and CDR2 is SVGAGI in the germline V gene. This CDR3 comprises 14 residues. V lost 8 bases and J lost 5, with 18 bases in between.

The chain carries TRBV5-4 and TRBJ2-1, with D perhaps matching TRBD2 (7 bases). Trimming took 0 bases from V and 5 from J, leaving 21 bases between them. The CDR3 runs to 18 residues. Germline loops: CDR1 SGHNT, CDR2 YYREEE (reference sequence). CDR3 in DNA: TGTGCCAGCAGCTTGGACGGTCGACTTGCGGGGGCAGACAATGAGCAGTTCTTC. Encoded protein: CASSLDGRLAGADNEQFF.

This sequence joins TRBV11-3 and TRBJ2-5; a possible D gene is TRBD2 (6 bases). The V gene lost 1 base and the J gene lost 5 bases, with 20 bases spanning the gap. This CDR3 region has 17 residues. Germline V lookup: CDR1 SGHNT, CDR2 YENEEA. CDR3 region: CASSLGVGSLADETQYF. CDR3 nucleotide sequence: TGTGCCAGCAGCTTAGGCGTCGGGAGCCTAGCAGATGAGACCCAGTACTTC.

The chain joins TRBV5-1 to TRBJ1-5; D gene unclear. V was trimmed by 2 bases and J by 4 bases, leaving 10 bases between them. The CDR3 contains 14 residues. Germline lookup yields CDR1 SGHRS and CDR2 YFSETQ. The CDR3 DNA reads TGCGCCAGCAGCTTTGATGGGAGGAATCAGCCCCAGCATTTT. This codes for CASSFDGRNQPQHF.

The CDR3 loop reads CASSPPLRGVSYNEQFF. CDR3 nucleotide sequence: TGTGCCAGCAGCCCACCCCTCCGCGGGGTTTCCTACAATGAGCAGTTCTTC. The chain employs TRBV7-9 and TRBJ2-1, with D possibly matching TRBD2 (6 bases). Trimming cost V 5 bases and J 1 base, with 18 bases left between them. Germline V lookup: CDR1 SEHNR, CDR2 FQNEAQ (reference sequence). The CDR3 is 17 residues long.

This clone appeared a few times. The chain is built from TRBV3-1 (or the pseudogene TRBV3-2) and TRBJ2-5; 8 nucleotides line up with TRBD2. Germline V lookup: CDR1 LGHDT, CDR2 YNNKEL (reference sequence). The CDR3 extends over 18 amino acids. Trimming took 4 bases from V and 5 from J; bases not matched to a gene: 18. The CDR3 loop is CASSRPVVTASGGETQYF. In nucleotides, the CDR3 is TGTGCCAGCAGCCGTCCCGTTGTGACAGCTTCGGGAGGGGAGACCCAGTACTTC.

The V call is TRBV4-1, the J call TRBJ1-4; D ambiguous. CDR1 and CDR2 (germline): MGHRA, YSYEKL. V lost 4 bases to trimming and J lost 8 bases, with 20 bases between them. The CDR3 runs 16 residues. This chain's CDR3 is CASSPTVSFSGEKLFF. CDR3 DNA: TGCGCCAGCAGCCCCACAGTCTCTTTTTCAGGAGAAAAACTGTTTTTT.

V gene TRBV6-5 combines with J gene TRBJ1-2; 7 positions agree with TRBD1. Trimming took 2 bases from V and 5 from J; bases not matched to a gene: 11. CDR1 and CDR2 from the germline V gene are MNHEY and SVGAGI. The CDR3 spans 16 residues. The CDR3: CASSYLGQFELYGYTF. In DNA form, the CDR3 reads TGTGCCAGCAGTTACCTGGGACAGTTTGAACTTTATGGCTACACCTTC.

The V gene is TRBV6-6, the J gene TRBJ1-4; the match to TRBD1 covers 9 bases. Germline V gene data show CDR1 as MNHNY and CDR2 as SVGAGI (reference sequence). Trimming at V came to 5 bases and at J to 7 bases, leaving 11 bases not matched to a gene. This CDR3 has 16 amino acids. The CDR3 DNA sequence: TGTGCCAGCAGTCGAGATGGTGACAGGGGGATTGAAAAACTGTTTTTT. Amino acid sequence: CASSRDGDRGIEKLFF.

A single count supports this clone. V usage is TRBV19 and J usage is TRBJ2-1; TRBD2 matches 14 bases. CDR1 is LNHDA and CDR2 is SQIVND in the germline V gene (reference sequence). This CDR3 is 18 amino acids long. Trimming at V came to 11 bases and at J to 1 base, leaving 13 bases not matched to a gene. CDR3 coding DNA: TGTGCCGCCGGGCCCTGGACTAGCGGGAGGTTATCCTACAATGAGCAGTTCTTC. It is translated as CAAGPWTSGRLSYNEQFF.

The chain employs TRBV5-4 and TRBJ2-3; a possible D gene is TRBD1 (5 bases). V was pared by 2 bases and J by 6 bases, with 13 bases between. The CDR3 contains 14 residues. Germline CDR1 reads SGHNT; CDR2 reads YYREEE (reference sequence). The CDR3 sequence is CASSFKGSTDTQYF. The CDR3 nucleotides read TGTGCCAGCAGCTTTAAGGGGTCAACGGATACGCAGTATTTT. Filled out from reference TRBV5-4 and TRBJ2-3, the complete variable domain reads ETGVTQSPTHLIKTRGQQVTLRCSSQSGHNTVSWYQQALGQGPQFIFQYYREEENGRGNFPPRFSGLQFPNYSSELNVNALELDDSALYLCASSFKGSTDTQYFGPGTRLTVL.

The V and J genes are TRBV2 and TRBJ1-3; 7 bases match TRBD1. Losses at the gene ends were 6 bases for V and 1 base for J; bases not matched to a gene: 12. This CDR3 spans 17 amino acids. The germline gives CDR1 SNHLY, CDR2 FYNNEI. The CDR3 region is CASRPGTDRDSGNTIYF. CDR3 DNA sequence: TGTGCCAGCAGGCCTGGAACTGACAGGGATTCTGGAAACACCATATATTTT.

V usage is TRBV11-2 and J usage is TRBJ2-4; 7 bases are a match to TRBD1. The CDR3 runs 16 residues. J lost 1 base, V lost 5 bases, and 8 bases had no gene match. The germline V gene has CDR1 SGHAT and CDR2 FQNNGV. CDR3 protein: CASSPRQGGAKNIQYF. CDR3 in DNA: TGTGCCAGCAGCCCCCGACAGGGCGGGGCCAAAAACATTCAGTACTTC.

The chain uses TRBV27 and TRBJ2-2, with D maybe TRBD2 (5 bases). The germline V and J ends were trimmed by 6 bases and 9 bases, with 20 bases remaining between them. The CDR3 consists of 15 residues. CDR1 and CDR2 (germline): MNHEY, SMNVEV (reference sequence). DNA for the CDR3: TGTGCCAGCAGCTTGGACGGACTCCTAGTCAGGGAGCTGTTTTTT. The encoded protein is CASSLDGLLVRELFF.

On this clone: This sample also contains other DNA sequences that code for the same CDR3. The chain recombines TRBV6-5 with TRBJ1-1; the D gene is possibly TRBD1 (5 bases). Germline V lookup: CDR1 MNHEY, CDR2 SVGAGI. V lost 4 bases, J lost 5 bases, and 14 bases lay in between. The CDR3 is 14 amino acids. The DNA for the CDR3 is TGTGCCAGCAGTTCCCCGGGGGTAAGGACTGAAGCTTTCTTT. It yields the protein CASSSPGVRTEAFF.

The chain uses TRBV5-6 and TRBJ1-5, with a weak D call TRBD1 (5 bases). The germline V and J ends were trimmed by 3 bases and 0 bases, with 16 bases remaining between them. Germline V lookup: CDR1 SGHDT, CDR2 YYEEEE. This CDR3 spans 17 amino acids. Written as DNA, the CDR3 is TGTGCCAGCAGCTACGGGGGGTGGAGTTATAGCAATCAGCCCCAGCATTTT. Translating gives CASSYGGWSYSNQPQHF.

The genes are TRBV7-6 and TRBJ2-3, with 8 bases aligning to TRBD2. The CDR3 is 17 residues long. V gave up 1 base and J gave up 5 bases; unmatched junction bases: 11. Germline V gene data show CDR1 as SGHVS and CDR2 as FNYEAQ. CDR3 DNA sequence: TGTGCCAGCAGCTTAGGGAGATCCGGGAGGGCCATAGATACGCAGTATTTT. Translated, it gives CASSLGRSGRAIDTQYF.

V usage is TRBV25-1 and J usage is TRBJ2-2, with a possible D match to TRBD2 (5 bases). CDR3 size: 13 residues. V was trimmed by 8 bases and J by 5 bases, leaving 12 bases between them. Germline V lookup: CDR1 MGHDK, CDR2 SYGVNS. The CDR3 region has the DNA TGTGCCAGCCGTACGAGGGATACCGGGGAGCTGTTTTTT. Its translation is CASRTRDTGELFF.

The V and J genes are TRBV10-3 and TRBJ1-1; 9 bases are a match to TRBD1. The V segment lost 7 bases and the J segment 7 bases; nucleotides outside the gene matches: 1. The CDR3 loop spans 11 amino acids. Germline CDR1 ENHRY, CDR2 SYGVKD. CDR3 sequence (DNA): TGTGCCATCAAGGGACAGGGTGAAGCTTTCTTT. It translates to CAIKGQGEAFF.

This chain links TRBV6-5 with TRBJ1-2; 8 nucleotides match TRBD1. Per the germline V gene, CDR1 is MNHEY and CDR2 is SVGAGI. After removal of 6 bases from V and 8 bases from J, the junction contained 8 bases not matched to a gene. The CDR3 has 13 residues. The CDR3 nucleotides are TGTGCCAGCAGAGGAAACAGGGGGGAAGGCTACACCTTC. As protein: CASRGNRGEGYTF.

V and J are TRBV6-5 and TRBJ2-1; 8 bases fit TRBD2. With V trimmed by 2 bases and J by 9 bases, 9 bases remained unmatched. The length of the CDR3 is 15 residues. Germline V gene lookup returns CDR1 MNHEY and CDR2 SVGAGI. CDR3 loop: CASSYEVAGRAEQFF. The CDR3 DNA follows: TGTGCCAGCAGTTACGAGGTAGCGGGAAGGGCTGAGCAGTTCTTC.

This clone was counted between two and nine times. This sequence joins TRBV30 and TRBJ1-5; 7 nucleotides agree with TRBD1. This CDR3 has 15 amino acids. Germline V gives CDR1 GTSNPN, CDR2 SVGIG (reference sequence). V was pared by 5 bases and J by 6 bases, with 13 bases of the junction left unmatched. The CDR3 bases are TGTGCCTGGGGGCCCCTCCCGGGACAGATTCAGCCCCAGCATTTT. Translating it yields CAWGPLPGQIQPQHF.

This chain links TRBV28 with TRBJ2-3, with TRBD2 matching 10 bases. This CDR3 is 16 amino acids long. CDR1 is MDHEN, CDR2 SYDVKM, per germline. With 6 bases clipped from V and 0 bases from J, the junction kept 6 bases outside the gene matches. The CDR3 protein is CASRRPSGGSTDTQYF. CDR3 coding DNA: TGTGCCAGCAGACGCCCTAGCGGGGGAAGCACAGATACGCAGTATTTT.